This T cell receptor (beta chain) was sequenced for a study of blood T cell repertoires in COVID-19. Sequencing was performed with immunoSEQ multiplex PCR; in TCRdb, only in-frame clones are kept and a portion is missing. Found here are about 220,000 clones, around 81% of them singletons; the top ten hold less than 2.5%. Trimming took 6 bases from V and 3 from J, leaving 7 bases between them. The length of the CDR3 is 12 residues. From germline, CDR1 is SNHLY and CDR2 FYNNEI. The clonotype comes from a woman aged 55-70 years with acute or convalescent COVID-19. The rearrangement links TRBV2 to TRBJ2-3; D call uncertain. The sample consisted of peripheral blood. The CDR3 DNA is TGTGCCAGCAGGAGTGTTACAGATACGCAGTATTTT. Translating it yields CASRSVTDTQYF. Looking up the rest from reference TRBV2 and TRBJ2-3 gives the full variable domain: EPEVTQTPSHQVTQMGQEVILRCVPISNHLYFYWYRQILGQKVEFLVSFYNNEISEKSEIFDDQFSVERPDGSNFTLKIRSTKLEDSAMYFCASRSVTDTQYFGPGTRLTVL.